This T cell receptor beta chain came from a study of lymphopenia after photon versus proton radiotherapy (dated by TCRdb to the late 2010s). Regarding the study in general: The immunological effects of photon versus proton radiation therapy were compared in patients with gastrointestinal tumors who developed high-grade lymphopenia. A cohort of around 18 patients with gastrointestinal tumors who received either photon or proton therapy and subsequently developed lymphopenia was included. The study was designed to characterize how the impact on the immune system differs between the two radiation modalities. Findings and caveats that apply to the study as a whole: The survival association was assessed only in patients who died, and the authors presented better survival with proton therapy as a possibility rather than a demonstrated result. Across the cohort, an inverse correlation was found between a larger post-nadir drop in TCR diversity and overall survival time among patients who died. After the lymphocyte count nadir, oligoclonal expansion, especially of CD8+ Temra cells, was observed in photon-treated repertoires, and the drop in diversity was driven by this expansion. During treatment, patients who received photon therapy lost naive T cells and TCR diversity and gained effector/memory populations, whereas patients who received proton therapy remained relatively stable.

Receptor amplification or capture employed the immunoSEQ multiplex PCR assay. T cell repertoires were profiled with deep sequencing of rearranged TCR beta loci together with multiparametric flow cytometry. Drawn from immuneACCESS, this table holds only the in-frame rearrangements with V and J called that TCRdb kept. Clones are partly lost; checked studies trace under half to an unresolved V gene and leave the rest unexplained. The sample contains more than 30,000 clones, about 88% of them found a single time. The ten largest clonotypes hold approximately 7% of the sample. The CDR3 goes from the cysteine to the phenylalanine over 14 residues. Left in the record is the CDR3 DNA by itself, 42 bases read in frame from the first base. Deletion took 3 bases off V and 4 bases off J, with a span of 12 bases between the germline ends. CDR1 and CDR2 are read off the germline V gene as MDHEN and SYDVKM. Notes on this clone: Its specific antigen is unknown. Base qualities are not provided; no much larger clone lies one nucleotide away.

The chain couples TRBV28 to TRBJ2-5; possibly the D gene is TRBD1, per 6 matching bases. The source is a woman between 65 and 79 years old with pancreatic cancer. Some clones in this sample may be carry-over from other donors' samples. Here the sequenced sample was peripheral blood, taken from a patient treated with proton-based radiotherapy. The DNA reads TGTGCCAGCAGTTTTGACAGGACGAGAGAGACCCAGTACTTC. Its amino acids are CASSFDRTRETQYF.